This TCR beta chain was retrieved from a study of blood T cell repertoires in COVID-19. Study-level information: Some COVID-19 samples were acute and others convalescent; all came from the United States, Italy and Spain. PBMCs, B-cell-depleted T cells, or T cells were the source of the cDNA or gDNA that made up the material.

All enrollees were roughly 18 to 100 years old and from 20 to 30 US areas. Participant reports of clinical history set cohort assignment. This CDR3 is 22 amino acids long. Germline assignment: CDR1 LGHDT and CDR2 YNNKEL (reference sequence). The V gene end was trimmed by 0 bases and the J gene end by 2 bases; junction bases not matched to a gene: 24. Clones were read by immunoSEQ multiplex PCR, and TCRdb kept only the in-frame ones, dropping some. The table lists a few hundred thousand clones, roughly 91% of them singletons. The sequenced material came from PBMCs or T cells enriched from blood (not recorded which). V gene TRBV3-1 (or the pseudogene TRBV3-2) combines with J gene TRBJ1-1, with 7 bases fitting TRBD1. This sequence originates from a woman aged 30 to 39 who had recovered from COVID-19. In DNA form, the CDR3 reads TGTGCCAGCAGCCAAGATTATTTGGGTGGGATAGGGGGCAGGGGGTTCAACACTGAAGCTTTCTTT. It specifies CASSQDYLGGIGGRGFNTEAFF.